A single T cell receptor beta chain is shown here with its context. The antigen is not known. The V and J ends lost 5 bases and 4 bases, in that order; junction bases with no gene match: 5. The CDR3 is 17 residues long. Germline V gene sequence: CDR1 SGHNT, CDR2 YENEEA. This specimen comes from a study of siplizumab effects on memory and regulatory T cells. Sequenced by immunoSEQ multiplex PCR; TCRdb stores in-frame clones only, minus some. The sample yields tens of thousands of clones, approximately 87% seen once. Study-wide points: Researchers could not give a naive or memory phenotype to roughly 75-95% of proliferating CD4+ or CD8+ clones.

This receptor was obtained from a human donor in good health. The V gene is TRBV11-3, the J gene TRBJ2-2, with 15 bases matching TRBD2. The sample taken for sequencing was memory CD4+ T cells sorted from blood. CDR3 DNA: TGTGCCAGCAGCCCGGGACTAGCGGGGGGTCGCACCGGGGAGCTGTTTTTT. This sequence encodes CASSPGLAGGRTGELFF. The full variable domain, with the rest looked up from reference TRBV11-3 and TRBJ2-2, is EAGVVQSPRYKIIEKKQPVAFWCNPISGHNTLYWYLQNLGQGPELLIRYENEEAVDDSQLPKDRFSAERLKGVDSTLKIQPAELGDSAVYLCASSPGLAGGRTGELFFGEGSRLTVL.